This T cell receptor beta chain was sequenced for a study of blood T cells in healthy people across ages (dated by TCRdb to between 2014 and 2017). Regarding the research as a whole: In model experiments, template switching captured about one uniquely barcoded TCR beta cDNA molecule for every two T cells. Using deep sequencing normalized with unique cDNA molecular identifiers, the study measured how TCR beta repertoire diversity changes with age. The donors were split into four age groups: young (average about 16 years), middle-aged (more than 35), aged (approximately 60) and long-lived (approximately 89). Using the same blood draw, the study looked at two additional independent replicas of 1 million unique cDNA reads for two donors, one aged 18 to 30 and the other aged 80 or older. Donors of different ages were randomly distributed across sequencing lanes to avoid experimental bias. General findings and caveats noted by the study authors: The percentage of naive T cells measured by flow cytometry correlated strongly with observed TCR beta diversity. The CMV infection status of donors was not known, potentially confounding age-related changes in expanded clonotypes. Total diversity estimates from one million sequenced T cells were considered lower bounds and underestimates. Bulk unsorted PBMC profiling prevented conclusive comparison of naive and antigen-experienced compartments. Observed TCR beta diversity per million T cells fell roughly linearly with age, and a significant reduction was already apparent by age about 38. Compared with the aged group, the long-lived group had more naive CD4+ T cells, fewer expanded clones and increased TCR diversity, suggesting age selection.

This clonotype was counted a few times. There is no known antigen for this receptor. No base quality information exists; no much larger clone differs at one position. Systemically healthy Caucasian individuals from Russia, roughly 40 in total and aged about 6 to 95 years, were included as donors. Each donor gave about 9.7 milliliters of peripheral blood, drawn into EDTA-treated Vacutainer tubes. Ficoll-Paque density-gradient centrifugation was used to isolate PBMCs, with at least 6 million obtained per sample. Trizol reagent was used to extract total RNA from PBMCs, with at least 6 micrograms per sample. For every donor, flow cytometry on a PBMC aliquot measured the percentage of naive CD45RAhigh/CD27high T cells. Preparation of the library involved 5' RACE. The sample was run on an Illumina HiSeq 2500. The second PCR ran for roughly 7 to 11 cycles and used a J-beta primer mix along with a sample-barcoded 5' primer. Each TCR beta cDNA molecule received a unique molecular identifier from a template-switch 5' adaptor carrying 12 random nucleotides. At least 2.5 million CDR3-containing paired-end reads were obtained from each sample. All of the RNA was converted into first-strand cDNA using the Mint cDNA synthesis kit, with a TRBC-specific oligonucleotide serving as the primer. After uracil-DNA glycosylase treatment, a first 18-cycle PCR used universal primers M1SS and BC2_uni_R on all cDNA. The published analysis was carried out like this. For normalization, 1 million high-quality reads, each with a distinct molecular identifier, were randomly selected from each sample. Instead of being binned into consensus sequences, reads with shared molecular identifiers were discarded. MiTCR, with a Q25 quality threshold and the strictest error-elimination algorithm, was used for CDR3 identification, clonotype clustering and error correction. Lower-bound total TCR beta diversity was estimated with a nonparametric unseen species model using Euler transformation. TCRdb ran its own pipeline on the public reads, namely fastp trimming at Q25 and MiXCR clone calling, and kept in-frame beta chains. Each entry is one CDR3 protein sequence, shown with its most common DNA and genes. It is TCRdb's table, rather than the study itself, that gives the V and J calls and clone size. The sample data list 550,000 to 600,000 distinct CDR3 sequences, and 25% to 30% of these were observed just once. About 18% of the sample comes from the top ten.

The TCR sequence derives from an older woman in good health. Sequencing used blood.

The bases read TGCAGTGCTAGTAAAGGAGTCGGGGGCTACACCTTC. This translates into CSASKGVGGYTF. Rearrangement joined TRBV20-1 to TRBJ1-2, with the D segment identity uncertain. V is pared back by 3 bases and J by 8 bases, with 13 bases lying between the germline termini. Its CDR3 holds 12 amino acids, cysteine through phenylalanine. Only the CDR3 portion is preserved as DNA: 36 bases, with reading frame beginning at the first base. CDR1 DFQATT and CDR2 SNEGSKA were looked up in the germline V gene (reference sequence).